This T cell receptor beta chain was observed in a study of blood T cell repertoires in COVID-19 (dated by TCRdb to 2019 to 2021). Looking at the study overall: Samples from collaborators originated in the United States, Italy and Spain and spanned both the acute and convalescent phases of COVID-19. A freely available public database, intended as a resource for researchers studying the immune response to SARS-CoV-2, is where the repertoires were released. Deeply sampled blood TCRbeta repertoires from subjects exposed to, actively infected with, or recovered from COVID-19 were included in the dataset. Samples were obtained from the ongoing ImmuneRACE study (first 160 participants) and from over a thousand subjects provided by 6 global collaborators. The material from the prospective study consisted of cDNA or gDNA derived from T cells, B-cell-depleted T cells, or PBMCs. HLA class I and class II types, where available, came from metadata supplied by the sample provider rather than from assay-based typing. A de-identified subject ID, COVID-19 status, age in years and sex were almost always included in the sample metadata.

Points the paper makes about the study in general: Clinical and demographic metadata were provided uncurated, with the amount varying by source and participant.

TCRbeta CDR3 regions were amplified from genomic DNA by means of the immunoSEQ Assay, a bias-controlled multiplex PCR. The authors' analysis ran thus. The number of nucleated cells in each sample was estimated by amplification of reference gene primers within the assay. To quantify the absolute abundance of each unique TCRbeta CDR3 rearrangement, sequence reads were collapsed and filtered. For each sample, productive Simpson clonality was calculated as the square root of Simpson's diversity index across productive rearrangements. Imported from immuneACCESS, the table was reduced by TCRdb to in-frame sequences with V and J called. These copies leave out some clones; in studies compared against another copy, an unresolved V gene accounts for under half, and the cause of the remainder is not known. The V and J calls and the clone size are those of that table, but D and trimming were determined from the DNA. The table for this sample lists about 330,000 clones; approximately 82% of them were counted only once. The top ten clonotypes cover approximately 1.2% of the sample.

This clone was recorded a few times. Its antigen target is currently unknown. No base-level quality is on record; no much larger clone is a single base apart. Whole blood was collected in K2EDTA tubes by collaborating institutions according to the institutions' own protocols. For TCRbeta analysis, collaborator samples were shipped as frozen whole blood, as isolated PBMCs, or as DNA extracted from either sample type. The specimen was peripheral blood. This receptor was identified in a woman in her fifties or sixties with acute or convalescent COVID-19.

The DNA sequence reads TGTGCCAGCAGCTTAGATCGGCCGACAGGGTTCGATCGGTACTTC. Translation gives CASSLDRPTGFDRYF. The rearrangement joined TRBV11-2 to TRBJ2-7; 7 bases in the middle match TRBD1. Germline trimming: 0 bases from V, 12 bases from J; junction bases outside gene matches: 14. The germline V gene gives CDR1 as SGHAT and CDR2 as FQNNGV. The CDR3 contains 15 residues, cysteine and phenylalanine counted. Only CDR3 DNA remains: 45 bases, in frame from the first base.